Following are 19 T cell receptor beta chains from one sample sequenced in a study of T cells in Graves' hyperthyroidism and ophthalmopathy. Authors of the study amplified TCR beta CDR3 regions from RNA transcripts. Using the HTBI primer set, a first-round RT-PCR was run on the TCR CDR3. Each CDR3 protein is one row after TCRdb ran MiXCR on the multiplex PCR reads. The sample consists of approximately 600,000 distinct CDR3 sequences, about a fifth of them appearing once. What was sequenced was blood. Receptor source: a young man with Graves' ophthalmopathy.

This clonotype has more than one count but fewer than ten. The gene calls are TRBV27 and TRBJ2-7; D is undetermined. Looked up from germline, CDR1 is MNHEY and CDR2 is SMNVEV (reference sequence). V was clipped by 6 bases and J by 2 bases, with 11 bases between them. The CDR3 spans 13 residues. This CDR3 reads CASRTLGTYEQYF. CDR3 bases: TGTGCCAGCAGGACCTTAGGAACCTACGAGCAGTACTTC.

This clonotype was counted at least ten times. V usage is TRBV2 and J usage is TRBJ2-1, with 7 bases matching TRBD2. V gave up 4 bases and J gave up 10 bases; unmatched junction bases: 10. CDR1 is SNHLY and CDR2 is FYNNEI in the germline V gene. The CDR3 has 14 residues. The CDR3: CASSAESGSGEQFF. In DNA, the CDR3 is TGTGCCAGCAGTGCCGAGTCTGGTAGCGGGGAGCAGTTCTTC.

This clonotype was seen a few times. The chain is built from TRBV30 and TRBJ1-2; no firm D call. Germline CDR1 reads GTSNPN; CDR2 reads SVGIG (reference sequence). V shed 1 base and J shed 8 bases, with 14 bases lying between them. The CDR3 has 13 residues. CDR3 sequence reads: CAWSATLTGGYTF. CDR3 bases: TGTGCCTGGAGTGCCACTCTAACGGGCGGCTACACCTTC.

This clonotype was seen ten or more times. The V gene is TRBV12-3 or TRBV12-4, the J gene TRBJ1-1; the D is unclear. Between the trimmed V and J ends, which lost 2 bases and 4 bases, there was a span of 14 bases. CDR3 length: 15 residues. This CDR3 is CASSLSGRVGTEAFF. Written as DNA, the CDR3 is TGTGCCAGCAGTTTATCTGGTAGAGTAGGCACTGAAGCTTTCTTT.

This chain uses TRBV20-1 with TRBJ2-3, with TRBD2 matching 15 bases. In germline, CDR1 is DFQATT, CDR2 SNEGSKA (reference sequence). Trimming took 0 bases from V and 1 from J; bases not matched to a gene: 8. The CDR3 is made up of 19 amino acids. The CDR3 loop is CSARDGLAGGPWGTDTQYF. The CDR3 DNA follows: TGCAGTGCTAGAGACGGACTAGCGGGAGGGCCCTGGGGCACAGATACGCAGTATTTT.

J is TRBJ2-3 and V is TRBV20-1; TRBD2 agrees at 8 bases. Trimming cost V 5 bases and J 0 bases; bases outside gene matches: 7. CDR1 is DFQATT and CDR2 is SNEGSKA in the germline V gene (reference sequence). CDR3 length: 15 residues. As DNA, the CDR3 is TGCAGTGCTTCTCGGAGCGGGAGTAGCACAGATACGCAGTATTTT. Protein product: CSASRSGSSTDTQYF.

This clonotype came up many times. The rearrangement joins TRBV6-1 to TRBJ1-1; 12 positions agree with TRBD1. Trimming cost V 6 bases and J 5 bases; bases outside gene matches: 7. CDR3 length: 15 residues. Germline V gives CDR1 MNHNS, CDR2 SASEGT. CDR3 sequence: CASRGGQGAGTEAFF. The CDR3 region has the DNA TGTGCCAGCAGGGGGGGACAGGGGGCAGGAACTGAAGCTTTCTTT.

The CDR3 spells CASSYSLAASTDTQYF. CDR3 DNA sequence: TGTGCCAGCAGTTACTCACTAGCTGCTAGCACAGATACGCAGTATTTT. The gene calls are TRBV6-2 or TRBV6-3 and TRBJ2-3, with D possibly matching TRBD2 (6 bases). The CDR3 loop spans 16 amino acids. Between the trimmed V and J ends, which lost 0 bases and 0 bases, there was a span of 10 bases. The V gene's germline CDR1 is MNHEY and CDR2 SVGEGT.

The rearrangement links TRBV6-2 or TRBV6-3 to TRBJ2-2; TRBD1 is a possible D gene (6 bases). Between the trimmed V and J ends, which lost 6 bases and 7 bases, there was a span of 12 bases. Germline CDR1 reads MNHEY; CDR2 reads SVGEGT. CDR3 length: 13 amino acids. CDR3 bases: TGTGCCAGCAGAAGGGGGTCCGACGGGGAGCTGTTTTTT. Its translation is CASRRGSDGELFF.

This clonotype was detected a few times. The chain employs TRBV20-1 and TRBJ2-7; 9 bases fit TRBD1. CDR1 and CDR2 from the germline V gene are DFQATT and SNEGSKA (reference sequence). The CDR3 consists of 17 residues. Trimming cost V 0 bases and J 7 bases; bases outside gene matches: 16. The DNA for the CDR3 is TGCAGTGCTAGAGATAGGGCCCCCCACAGGGGGCAGGGGGAGCAGTACTTC. Residues: CSARDRAPHRGQGEQYF.

This sequence joins TRBV4-2 and TRBJ1-4; 9 positions agree with TRBD1. V lost 4 bases and J lost 7; bases outside the gene matches: 7. In germline, CDR1 is LGHNA, CDR2 YNFKEQ. CDR3 size: 15 residues. CDR3 residues: CASSPNRGPTEKLFF. The CDR3 bases are TGTGCCAGCAGCCCCAACAGGGGGCCCACTGAAAAACTGTTTTTT.

CDR3 bases: TGTGCCAGCAGCTTGGGAGGGCCTCGCGGCGCAGATACGCAGTATTTT. Its translation is CASSLGGPRGADTQYF. The rearrangement links TRBV5-4 to TRBJ2-3; D is perhaps TRBD2 (5 bases). CDR1 and CDR2 (germline): SGHNT, YYREEE (reference sequence). The CDR3 has 16 amino acids. V lost 0 bases and J 4 bases, leaving 15 bases between the germline ends.

This clonotype has a handful of counts. The J gene is TRBJ1-1, the V gene TRBV24-1; possibly TRBD1 for D (6 bases). CDR3 length: 14 residues. From germline, CDR1 is KGHDR and CDR2 SFDVKD. V was pared by 7 bases and J by 1 base, with 12 bases between. CDR3 nucleotide sequence: TGTGCCACCAGGCAAACAGGGACGAACACTGAAGCTTTCTTT. This encodes CATRQTGTNTEAFF.

The V gene is TRBV20-1, the J gene TRBJ1-5; 7 nucleotides line up with TRBD1. The CDR3 is 15 residues long. CDR1 and CDR2 (germline): DFQATT, SNEGSKA (reference sequence). The V and J ends lost 6 bases and 6 bases, in that order; junction bases with no gene match: 14. The CDR3 region has the DNA TGCAGTGCGCCACTCAGACAGGGATCGGGTCAGCCCCAGCATTTT. Translated, it gives CSAPLRQGSGQPQHF.

The chain recombines TRBV24-1 with TRBJ2-1; the D is unclear. Trimming stripped 1 base from V and 5 bases from J, with 8 bases between. The CDR3 is 14 amino acids. The V gene's germline CDR1 is KGHDR and CDR2 SFDVKD. CDR3 bases: TGTGCCACCAGTGATTTTCCGCATAACAATGAGCAGTTCTTC. The encoded protein is CATSDFPHNNEQFF.

The chain is built from TRBV9 and TRBJ2-2; TRBD2 matches at 13 bases. Losses at the gene ends were 0 bases for V and 5 bases for J; bases not matched to a gene: 7. Germline CDR1 and CDR2: SGDLS and YYNGEE. This CDR3 spans 18 amino acids. The DNA of the CDR3 is TGTGCCAGCAGCGTAGCTACTAGCGGGAGGGGATGGACCGGGGAGCTGTTTTTT. Amino acid sequence: CASSVATSGRGWTGELFF.

This clonotype occurred a few times. This sequence joins TRBV7-3 and TRBJ2-3; no clear D gene. V lost 1 base and J lost 0, with 5 bases in between. CDR3 length: 14 amino acids. Germline V gene lookup returns CDR1 SGHTA and CDR2 FQGTGA. The CDR3 nucleotides are TGTGCCAGCAGCTTAATGGGAAGCACAGATACGCAGTATTTT. It codes for CASSLMGSTDTQYF.

The chain uses TRBV27 and TRBJ2-7, with D possibly matching TRBD2 (5 bases). The CDR3 loop spans 14 amino acids. Germline loops: CDR1 MNHEY, CDR2 SMNVEV (reference sequence). V lost 5 bases and J 5 bases, leaving 16 bases between the germline ends. The chain's CDR3 is CASSPDPAGNEQYF. CDR3 sequence (DNA): TGTGCCAGCAGTCCGGACCCGGCGGGCAACGAGCAGTACTTC.

This clonotype was observed at least ten times. The chain employs TRBV20-1 and TRBJ2-5; TRBD2 agrees at 12 bases. Germline V gives CDR1 DFQATT, CDR2 SNEGSKA (reference sequence). The CDR3 spans 16 residues. Unmatched junction bases numbered 6, after V lost 0 bases and J lost 4 bases. The CDR3 loop reads CSAREMTSGSSETQYF. CDR3 bases: TGCAGTGCTAGAGAGATGACTAGCGGGAGTTCAGAGACCCAGTACTTC.